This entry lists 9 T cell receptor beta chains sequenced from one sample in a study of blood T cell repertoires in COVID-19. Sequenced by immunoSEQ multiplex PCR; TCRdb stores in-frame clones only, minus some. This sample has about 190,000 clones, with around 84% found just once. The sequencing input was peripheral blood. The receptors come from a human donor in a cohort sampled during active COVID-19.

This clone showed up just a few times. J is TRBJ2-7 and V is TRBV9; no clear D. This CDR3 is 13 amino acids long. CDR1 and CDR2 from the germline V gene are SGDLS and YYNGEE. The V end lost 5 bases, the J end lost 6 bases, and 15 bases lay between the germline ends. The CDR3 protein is CASSIQPLREQYF. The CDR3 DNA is TGTGCCAGCAGTATACAGCCTCTACGCGAGCAGTACTTC.

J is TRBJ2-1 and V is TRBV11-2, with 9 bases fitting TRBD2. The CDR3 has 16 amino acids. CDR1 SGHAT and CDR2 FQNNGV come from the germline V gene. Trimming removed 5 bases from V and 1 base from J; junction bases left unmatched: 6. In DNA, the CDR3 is TGTGCCAGCAGCCCCCTGACTAGCGGATCCTACAATGAGCAGTTCTTC. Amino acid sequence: CASSPLTSGSYNEQFF.

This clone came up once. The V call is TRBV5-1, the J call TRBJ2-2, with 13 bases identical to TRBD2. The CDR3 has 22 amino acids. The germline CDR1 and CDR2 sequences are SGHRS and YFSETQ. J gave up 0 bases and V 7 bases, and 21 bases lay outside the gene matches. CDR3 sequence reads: CASRSPPSWTSGRVANTGELFF. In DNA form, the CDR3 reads TGCGCCAGCCGCTCGCCCCCTTCCTGGACTAGCGGGAGAGTCGCGAACACCGGGGAGCTGTTTTTT.

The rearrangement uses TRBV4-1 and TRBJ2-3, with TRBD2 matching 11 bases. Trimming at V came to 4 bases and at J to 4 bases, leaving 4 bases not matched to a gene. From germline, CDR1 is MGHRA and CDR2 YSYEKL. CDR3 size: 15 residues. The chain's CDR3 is CASSPLAGASDTQYF. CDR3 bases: TGCGCCAGCAGCCCACTAGCGGGAGCGTCAGATACGCAGTATTTT.

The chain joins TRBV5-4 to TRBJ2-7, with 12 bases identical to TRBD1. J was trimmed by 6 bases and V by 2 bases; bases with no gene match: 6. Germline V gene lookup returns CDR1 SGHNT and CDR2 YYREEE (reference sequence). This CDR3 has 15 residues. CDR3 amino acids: CASSLGGGQGAEQYF. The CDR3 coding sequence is TGTGCCAGCAGCTTAGGAGGGGGACAGGGGGCCGAGCAGTACTTC.

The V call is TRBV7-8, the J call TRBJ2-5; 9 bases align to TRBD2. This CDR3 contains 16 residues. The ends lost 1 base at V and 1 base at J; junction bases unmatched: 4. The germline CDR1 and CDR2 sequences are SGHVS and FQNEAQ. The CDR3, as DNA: TGTGCCAGCAGCTTAGTACCGACTAGCGGCCAAGAGACCCAGTACTTC. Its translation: CASSLVPTSGQETQYF.

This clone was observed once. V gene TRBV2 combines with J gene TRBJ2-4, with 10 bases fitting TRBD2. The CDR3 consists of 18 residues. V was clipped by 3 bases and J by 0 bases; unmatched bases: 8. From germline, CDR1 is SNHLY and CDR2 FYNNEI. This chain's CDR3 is CASSERPGLAVAKNIQYF. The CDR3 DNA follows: TGTGCCAGCAGTGAGCGACCTGGACTAGCGGTAGCCAAAAACATTCAGTACTTC.

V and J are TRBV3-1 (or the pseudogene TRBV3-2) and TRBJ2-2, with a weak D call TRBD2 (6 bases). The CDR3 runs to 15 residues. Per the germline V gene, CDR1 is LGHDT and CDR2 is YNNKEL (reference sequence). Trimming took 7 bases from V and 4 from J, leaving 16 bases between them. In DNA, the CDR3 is TGTGCCAGCACTCAAGCCGGGGGATTCACCGGGGAGCTGTTTTTT. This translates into CASTQAGGFTGELFF.

The CDR3 region has the DNA TGCAGCGTTGCCCTAGCGGGAGGGGCAAATGAGCAGTTCTTC. Its translation: CSVALAGGANEQFF. The chain has TRBV29-1 and TRBJ2-1, with TRBD2 matching over 12 bases. The CDR3 runs to 14 residues. Trimming at V came to 4 bases and at J to 7 bases, leaving 5 bases not matched to a gene. Germline V lookup: CDR1 SQVTM, CDR2 ANQGSEA.